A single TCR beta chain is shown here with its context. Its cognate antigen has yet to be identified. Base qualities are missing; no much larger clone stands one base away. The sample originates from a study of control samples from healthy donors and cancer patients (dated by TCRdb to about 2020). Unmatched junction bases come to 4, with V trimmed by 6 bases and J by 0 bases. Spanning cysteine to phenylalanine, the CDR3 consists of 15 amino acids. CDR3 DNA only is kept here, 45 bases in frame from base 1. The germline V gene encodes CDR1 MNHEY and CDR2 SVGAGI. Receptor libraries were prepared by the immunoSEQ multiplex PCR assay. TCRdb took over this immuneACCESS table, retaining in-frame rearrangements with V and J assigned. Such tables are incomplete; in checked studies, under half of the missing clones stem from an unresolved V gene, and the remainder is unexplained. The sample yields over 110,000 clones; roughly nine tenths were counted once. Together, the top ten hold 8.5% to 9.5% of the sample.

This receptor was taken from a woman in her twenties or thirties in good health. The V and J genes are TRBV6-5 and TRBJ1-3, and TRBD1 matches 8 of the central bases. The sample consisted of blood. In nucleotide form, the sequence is TGTGCCAGCAGCAGAGACAGGGGCTCTGGAAACACCATATATTTT. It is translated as CASSRDRGSGNTIYF.